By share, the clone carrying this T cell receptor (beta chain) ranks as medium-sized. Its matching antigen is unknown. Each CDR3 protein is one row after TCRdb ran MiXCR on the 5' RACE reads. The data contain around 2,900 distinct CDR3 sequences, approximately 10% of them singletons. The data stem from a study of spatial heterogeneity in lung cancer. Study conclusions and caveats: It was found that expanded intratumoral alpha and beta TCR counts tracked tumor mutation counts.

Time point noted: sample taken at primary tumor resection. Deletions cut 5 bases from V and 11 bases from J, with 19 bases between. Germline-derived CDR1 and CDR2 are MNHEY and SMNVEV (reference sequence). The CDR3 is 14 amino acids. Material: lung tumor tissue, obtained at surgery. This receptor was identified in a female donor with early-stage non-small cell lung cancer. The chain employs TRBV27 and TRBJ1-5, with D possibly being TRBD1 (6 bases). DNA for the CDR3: TGTGCCAGCAGTCCACCTCCTCCAGGGGAGGCCCAGCATTTT. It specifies CASSPPPPGEAQHF.